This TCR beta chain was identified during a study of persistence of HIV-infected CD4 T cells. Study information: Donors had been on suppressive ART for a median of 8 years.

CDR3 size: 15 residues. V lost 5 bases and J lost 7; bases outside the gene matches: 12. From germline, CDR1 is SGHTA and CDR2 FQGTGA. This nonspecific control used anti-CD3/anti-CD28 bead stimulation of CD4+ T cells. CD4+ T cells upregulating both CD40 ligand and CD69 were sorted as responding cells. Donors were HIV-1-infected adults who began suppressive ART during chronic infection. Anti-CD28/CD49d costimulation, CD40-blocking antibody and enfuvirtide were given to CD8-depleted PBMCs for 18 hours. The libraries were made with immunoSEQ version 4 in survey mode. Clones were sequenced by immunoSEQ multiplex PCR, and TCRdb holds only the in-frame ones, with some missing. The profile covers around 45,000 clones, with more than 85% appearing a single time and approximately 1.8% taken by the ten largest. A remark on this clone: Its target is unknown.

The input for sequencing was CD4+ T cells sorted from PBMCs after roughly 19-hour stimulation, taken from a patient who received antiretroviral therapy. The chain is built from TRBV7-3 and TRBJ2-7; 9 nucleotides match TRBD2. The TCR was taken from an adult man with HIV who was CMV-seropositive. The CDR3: CASSPNGGGAGEQYF. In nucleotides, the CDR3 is TGTGCCAGCAGCCCGAATGGCGGGGGGGCGGGAGAGCAGTACTTC.